Listed here are 24 T cell receptor beta chains from one sample, sequenced in a study of cytomegalovirus exposure and HLA in healthy donors. Amplification used 60 Vbeta primers and 13 Jbeta primers. Method: immunoSEQ multiplex PCR; TCRdb's copy keeps in-frame clones and lacks some. The sample lists some 200,000 clones; around four fifths were seen once. Sequencing was done on a sample of PBMCs. These TCRs come from a female donor in good health and CMV-seronegative.

This chain uses TRBV5-1 with TRBJ1-1; D is unclear. Per the germline V gene, CDR1 is SGHRS and CDR2 is YFSETQ. This CDR3 contains 14 residues. V was clipped by 1 base and J by 1 base, with 8 bases between them. The CDR3 DNA reads TGCGCCAGCAGCTTGATAGGGAGGAACACTGAAGCTTTCTTT. It translates to CASSLIGRNTEAFF.

The chain links TRBV29-1 to TRBJ2-7, with 11 bases matching TRBD1. V lost 3 bases, J lost 5 bases, and 6 bases stayed unmatched. Germline V gene lookup returns CDR1 SQVTM and CDR2 ANQGSEA. CDR3 length: 14 residues. CDR3: CSVDRDRGTHEQYF. DNA for the CDR3: TGCAGCGTTGACCGGGACAGGGGGACCCACGAGCAGTACTTC.

V gene TRBV27 combines with J gene TRBJ2-3, with unresolved D. V lost 5 bases and J 8 bases, leaving 14 bases between the germline ends. The CDR3 has 13 residues. CDR1 and CDR2 (germline): MNHEY, SMNVEV (reference sequence). The chain's CDR3 is CASSIWIAGTQYF. The CDR3, as DNA: TGTGCCAGCAGTATTTGGATAGCTGGTACGCAGTATTTT.

The chain links TRBV5-1 to TRBJ2-1; no clear D. The CDR3 extends over 13 amino acids. The V gene lost 4 bases and the J gene lost 5 bases, with 10 bases spanning the gap. Per the germline V gene, CDR1 is SGHRS and CDR2 is YFSETQ. The CDR3 DNA sequence: TGCGCCAGCAGCCTCCGCCCTAACAATGAGCAGTTCTTC. Its translation is CASSLRPNNEQFF. Variable domain in full (rest from reference TRBV5-1 and TRBJ2-1): KAGVTQTPRYLIKTRGQQVTLSCSPISGHRSVSWYQQTPGQGLQFLFEYFSETQRNKGNFPGRFSGRQFSNSRSEMNVSTLELGDSALYLCASSLRPNNEQFFGPGTRLTVL.

J is TRBJ2-2 and V is TRBV5-4, with TRBD2 matching 12 bases. Germline V gives CDR1 SGHNT, CDR2 YYREEE (reference sequence). V shed 8 bases and J 0 bases; nucleotides not matched to a gene: 8. The CDR3 has 17 amino acids. The CDR3 region has the DNA TGTGCCAGTATACCACTAGCGGGGGGTGCGAACACCGGGGAGCTGTTTTTT. Its protein product is CASIPLAGGANTGELFF.

This rearrangement joins TRBV27 to TRBJ2-7; TRBD1 matches 9 bases. J lost 5 bases, V lost 4 bases, and 6 bases had no gene match. In germline, CDR1 is MNHEY, CDR2 SMNVEV (reference sequence). This CDR3 is built from 14 residues. CDR3 nucleotides: TGTGCCAGCAGTTCCCGGGACAGGGTCAACGAGCAGTACTTC. Translation: CASSSRDRVNEQYF.

This chain links TRBV19 with TRBJ2-5; TRBD1 aligns across 10 bases. The end of the DNA is better explained by TRBJ2-7, so the J call may be wrong. Germline CDR1 reads LNHDA; CDR2 reads SQIVND (reference sequence). This CDR3 spans 14 amino acids. CDR3 region: CASSPGTGVIEQYF. In DNA, the CDR3 is TGTGCCAGTAGCCCCGGGACAGGGGTGATCGAGCAGTACTTC.

This clone was seen a few times. This rearrangement joins TRBV6-1 to TRBJ2-5; D gene uncertain. Germline V gene lookup returns CDR1 MNHNS and CDR2 SASEGT. The V gene lost 3 bases and the J gene lost 1 base, with 9 bases spanning the gap. This CDR3 has 14 amino acids. CDR3 amino acids: CASSDWRLQETQYF. The CDR3 DNA follows: TGTGCCAGCAGTGATTGGCGGCTCCAAGAGACCCAGTACTTC.

The chain employs TRBV7-3 and TRBJ2-5; 10 nucleotides agree with TRBD1. Germline CDR1 is SGHTA and CDR2 is FQGTGA. The CDR3 loop spans 16 amino acids. V lost 3 bases to trimming and J lost 1 base; unmatched junction nucleotides: 5. The CDR3 reads CASSLVGQGSQETQYF. DNA of the CDR3: TGTGCCAGCAGCTTGGTGGGACAGGGGTCCCAAGAGACCCAGTACTTC.

CDR3 region: CASSFRGEGTYGYTF. In DNA form, the CDR3 reads TGCGCCAGCAGCTTTCGGGGGGAGGGAACCTATGGCTACACCTTC. The chain carries TRBV5-1 and TRBJ1-2; D is possibly TRBD1 (5 bases). The ends were cut back, 2 bases at V and 4 bases at J, with 15 bases in the middle. Germline assignment: CDR1 SGHRS and CDR2 YFSETQ. The CDR3 sequence is 15 residues long.

This clone appeared a few times. The rearrangement joins TRBV29-1 to TRBJ1-1; a possible D gene is TRBD1 (6 bases). Trimming took off 5 bases at V and 1 base at J, with 14 bases between the two ends. The CDR3 covers 14 residues. CDR1 and CDR2 from the germline V gene are SQVTM and ANQGSEA. CDR3 DNA: TGCAGCGTTTCCCCCGGGACAACGAACACTGAAGCTTTCTTT. Translating it yields CSVSPGTTNTEAFF.

V usage is TRBV13 and J usage is TRBJ1-2; TRBD1 matches at 8 bases. This CDR3 is 14 amino acids long. CDR1 and CDR2 from the germline V gene are PRHDT and FYEKMQ (reference sequence). V lost 4 bases and J lost 12; bases outside the gene matches: 13. The CDR3 reads CASSSHRGTGLNTF. DNA of the CDR3: TGTGCCAGCAGCTCCCATCGTGGGACAGGCCTTAACACCTTC.

This clone has only one observation. The rearrangement uses TRBV19 and TRBJ1-1; tentatively, D is TRBD1 (5 bases). Per the germline V gene, CDR1 is LNHDA and CDR2 is SQIVND (reference sequence). The CDR3 loop spans 14 amino acids. V was pared by 6 bases and J by 0 bases, with 11 bases between. This CDR3 is CASSLDSMNTEAFF. The DNA for the CDR3 is TGTGCCAGTAGCCTCGACAGCATGAACACTGAAGCTTTCTTT.

This clone was counted only a few times. The chain is built from TRBV27 and TRBJ2-1; 15 positions match TRBD2. The CDR3 spans 15 residues. V lost 4 bases, J lost 10 bases, and 5 bases stayed unmatched. Per germline, CDR1 MNHEY and CDR2 SMNVEV (reference sequence). CDR3 bases: TGTGCCAGCAGTTGGACTAGCGGGAGGGGAAAGGAGCAGTTCTTC. This encodes CASSWTSGRGKEQFF.

This chain uses TRBV30 with TRBJ2-2; 12 nucleotides line up with TRBD2. Germline CDR1 reads GTSNPN; CDR2 reads SVGIG (reference sequence). V gave up 8 bases and J gave up 8 bases; unmatched junction bases: 15. The CDR3 is made up of 16 amino acids. DNA of the CDR3: TGTGCCGGACCCTCGACTAGCGGGAGTGTGTCGGGGGAGCTGTTTTTT. Its translation is CAGPSTSGSVSGELFF.

V and J are TRBV19 and TRBJ2-7; 8 bases align to TRBD1. Trimming at V came to 5 bases and at J to 4 bases, leaving 10 bases not matched to a gene. The CDR3 loop spans 15 amino acids. CDR1 is LNHDA, CDR2 SQIVND, per germline (reference sequence). In nucleotides, the CDR3 is TGTGCCAGTAGTTCCCACCGGACAGGGAGATACGAGCAGTACTTC. Amino acids: CASSSHRTGRYEQYF.

This clone was seen a single time. The gene calls are TRBV4-1 and TRBJ2-3, with 7 positions matching TRBD2. J lost 5 bases, V lost 0 bases, and 11 bases had no gene match. This CDR3 region has 17 residues. From germline, CDR1 is MGHRA and CDR2 YSYEKL. The CDR3 spells CASSQDRGGGPGDTQYF. DNA for the CDR3: TGCGCCAGCAGCCAAGATCGCGGGGGAGGGCCGGGAGATACGCAGTATTTT.

The chain has TRBV7-6 and TRBJ1-3; TRBD1 matches 7 bases. CDR1 is SGHVS and CDR2 is FNYEAQ in the germline V gene. The CDR3 covers 15 residues. The ends lost 4 bases at V and 0 bases at J; junction bases unmatched: 3. CDR3 DNA sequence: TGTGCCAGCAGCTCGACAGGGTCCTCTGGAAACACCATATATTTT. Amino acid sequence: CASSSTGSSGNTIYF.

V usage is TRBV4-1 and J usage is TRBJ1-6; D ambiguous. CDR1 is MGHRA and CDR2 is YSYEKL in the germline V gene. V lost 1 base, J lost 9 bases, and 19 bases lay in between. The CDR3 covers 17 residues. The CDR3 coding sequence is TGCGCCAGCAGCCAAGGGCGATTGGGAGGGATGAGTTCACCCCTCCACTTT. Translated: CASSQGRLGGMSSPLHF.

The chain recombines TRBV6-4 with TRBJ2-7; 8 bases line up with TRBD2. J lost 4 bases, V lost 7 bases, and 9 bases had no gene match. The CDR3 extends over 14 amino acids. Germline V gene sequence: CDR1 MRHNA, CDR2 SNTAGT. In DNA form, the CDR3 reads TGTGCCAGCACGCGGGGGGACATGGAGTACGAGCAGTACTTC. Its translation: CASTRGDMEYEQYF.

In DNA, the CDR3 is TGTGCCAGTAGAAAACTGGGACAGGAATCCAATCAGCCCCAGCATTTT. Amino acids: CASRKLGQESNQPQHF. The chain recombines TRBV19 with TRBJ1-5; TRBD1 agrees at 8 bases. CDR1 LNHDA and CDR2 SQIVND come from the germline V gene (reference sequence). Germline trimming cut 6 bases from V and 3 bases from J; bases unmatched to any gene: 10. There are 16 residues in the CDR3.

This clone was seen only once. V and J are TRBV30 and TRBJ1-1; unclear D gene. The CDR3 runs to 14 residues. Deletions cut 0 bases from V and 7 bases from J, with 15 bases between. Germline V lookup: CDR1 GTSNPN, CDR2 SVGIG (reference sequence). As DNA, the CDR3 is TGTGCCTGGAGTGTACGGCGGGGTACGGTTGAAGCTTTCTTT. It encodes CAWSVRRGTVEAFF.

This clone was seen only once. The rearrangement joins TRBV4-1 to TRBJ2-7; the match to TRBD1 covers 8 bases. The germline V gene encodes CDR1 MGHRA and CDR2 YSYEKL. Germline trimming cut 1 base from V and 2 bases from J; bases unmatched to any gene: 4. The CDR3 spans 15 residues. The CDR3 DNA sequence: TGCGCCAGCAGCCAAGGGCAGGGGGCTCCCTACGAGCAGTACTTC. This codes for CASSQGQGAPYEQYF.

This clone was picked up one time. This chain links TRBV30 with TRBJ2-5; TRBD2 matches at 7 bases. The germline V gene encodes CDR1 GTSNPN and CDR2 SVGIG (reference sequence). With 1 base clipped from V and 1 base from J, the junction kept 3 bases outside the gene matches. The CDR3 totals 14 residues. CDR3 residues: CAWSGWGGQETQYF. The DNA for the CDR3 is TGTGCCTGGAGTGGGTGGGGGGGCCAAGAGACCCAGTACTTC.